The rows below give T cell receptor beta chains drawn from one sample of a study of T cell responses to AZD1222 COVID-19 vaccine. Assay used: immunoSEQ multiplex PCR; TCRdb lists only in-frame clones, some missing. Seen here are roughly 150,000 clones, 88% observed once, and the top ten hold approximately 3.6%. This material consisted of peripheral blood, taken on day 0 of MenACWY control vaccination. All receptors derive from an adult in good health. Both conserved end residues are part of each CDR3.

>TRBJ1-1|TRBV11-3
CASSLDSRGAFF
>TRBJ2-3|TRBV5-6
CASSFRSGGSRTDTQYF
>TRBJ2-3|TRBV5-1
CASAEPPQDTQYF
>TRBJ1-6|TRBV27
CASSLSAGDGTPLHF
>TRBJ2-3|TRBV27
CASSLTGNTDTQYF
>TRBJ1-1|TRBV6-5
CASRFRGNTEAFF
>TRBJ2-2|TRBV3-1/TRBV3-2
CASSPEWTGANTGELFF
>TRBJ1-2|TRBV4-3
CASSFRDGNYGYTF
>TRBJ2-5|TRBV18
CASSPRDRQAQYF
>TRBJ2-1|TRBV27
CASSSTGTRRYNEQFF
>TRBJ2-3|TRBV27
CASSFRAGTDTQYF
>TRBJ2-1|TRBV2
CASSFQRGGLNEQFF
>TRBJ2-5|TRBV28
CASKHRATQYF
>TRBJ1-3|TRBV27
CASSIRQGLRGNTIYF
>TRBJ2-1|TRBV10-3
CAISDRPGEYANEQFF
>TRBJ1-2|TRBV30
CACTRDRGGYYGYTF
>TRBJ1-5|TRBV7-8
CASSPDRGGSNQPQHF
>TRBJ1-5|TRBV6-5
CASSPVGQPQHF
>TRBJ2-1|TRBV24-1
CATSDLGEQFF
>TRBJ2-4|TRBV7-2
CASSLRSSGVAKNIQYF
>TRBJ1-5|TRBV5-1
CASSERVGGQPQHF
>TRBJ2-6|TRBV7-2
CASSRRAGGGANVLTF
>TRBJ1-6|TRBV18
CASSEDEGRGSPLHF
>TRBJ2-3|TRBV4-3
CASSPGTSGLTDTQYF
>TRBJ2-3|TRBV24-1
CATSDPSPGRDTQYF
>TRBJ2-3|TRBV30
CAWSGSRATDTQYF
>TRBJ1-3|TRBV28
CASSRGVTGNTIYF
>TRBJ2-7|TRBV28
CASSSPASGKYEQYF
>TRBJ2-1|TRBV5-1
CASSIAGSSYNEQFF
>TRBJ1-2|TRBV2
CASRGTFYGYTF
>TRBJ1-1|TRBV7-2
CASSRRGASHPEAFF
>TRBJ1-2|TRBV2
CASSEGANYGYTF
>TRBJ2-1|TRBV15
CATSREREASYNEQFF
>TRBJ1-3|TRBV5-5
CASSLGQSDGNTIYF
>TRBJ2-1|TRBV28
CASSLFRAGNEQFF
>TRBJ2-3|TRBV24-1
CATSDRTGFGDTQYF
>TRBJ2-6|TRBV5-4
CASSSAGGSSGANVLTF
>TRBJ1-3|TRBV7-2
CASRSDGSGNTIYF
>TRBJ1-1|TRBV12-5
CASGRTGYTEAFF
>TRBJ2-6|TRBV28
CASSASAFGAAGANVLTF
>TRBJ2-7|TRBV5-5
CASSFGRSSYEQYF
>TRBJ2-3|TRBV7-2
CASSLSTDTQYF
>TRBJ2-2|TRBV11-3
CASRQRGGNTGELFF
>TRBJ1-2|TRBV28
CASSFFPLNRDGYTF
>TRBJ2-1|TRBV15
CATSTRTDSYNEQFF
>TRBJ2-5|TRBV11-1
CASSYEETQYF
>TRBJ2-4|TRBV5-1
CASSLAAENIQYF
>TRBJ1-4|TRBV5-5
CASSLQLEQYEKLFF
>TRBJ2-1|TRBV2
CASSDYWENEQFF
>TRBJ1-6|TRBV5-1
CASSGTQGGPLHF
>TRBJ1-2|TRBV5-8
CASSSGPDGIGYTF
>TRBJ1-2|TRBV3-1/TRBV3-2
CASSFDGGYTF
>TRBJ2-5|TRBV7-2
CASVADRQETQYF
>TRBJ1-5|TRBV3-1/TRBV3-2
CASSQDRPRDQPQHF
>TRBJ1-5|TRBV19
CASSMGQGYQPQHF